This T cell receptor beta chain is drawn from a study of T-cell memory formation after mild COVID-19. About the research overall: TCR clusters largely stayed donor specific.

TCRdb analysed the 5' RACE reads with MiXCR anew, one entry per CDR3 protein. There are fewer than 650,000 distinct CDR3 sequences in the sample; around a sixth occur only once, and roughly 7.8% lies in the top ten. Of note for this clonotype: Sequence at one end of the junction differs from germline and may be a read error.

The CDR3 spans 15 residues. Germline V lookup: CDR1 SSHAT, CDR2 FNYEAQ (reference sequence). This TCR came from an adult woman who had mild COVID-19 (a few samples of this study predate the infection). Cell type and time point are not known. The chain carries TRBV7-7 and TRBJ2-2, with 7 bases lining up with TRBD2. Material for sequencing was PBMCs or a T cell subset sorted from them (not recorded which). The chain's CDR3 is CASSWGTAGAGELFF. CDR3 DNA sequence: TGTGCTAGCAGCTGGGGGACGGCGGGAGCCGGGGAGCTGTTTTTT. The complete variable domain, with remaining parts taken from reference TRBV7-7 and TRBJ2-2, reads GAGVSQSPRYKVTKRGQDVTLRCDPISSHATLYWYQQALGQGPEFLTYFNYEAQPDKSGLPSDRFSAERPEGSISTLTIQRTEQRDSAMYRCASSWGTAGAGELFFGEGSRLTVL.